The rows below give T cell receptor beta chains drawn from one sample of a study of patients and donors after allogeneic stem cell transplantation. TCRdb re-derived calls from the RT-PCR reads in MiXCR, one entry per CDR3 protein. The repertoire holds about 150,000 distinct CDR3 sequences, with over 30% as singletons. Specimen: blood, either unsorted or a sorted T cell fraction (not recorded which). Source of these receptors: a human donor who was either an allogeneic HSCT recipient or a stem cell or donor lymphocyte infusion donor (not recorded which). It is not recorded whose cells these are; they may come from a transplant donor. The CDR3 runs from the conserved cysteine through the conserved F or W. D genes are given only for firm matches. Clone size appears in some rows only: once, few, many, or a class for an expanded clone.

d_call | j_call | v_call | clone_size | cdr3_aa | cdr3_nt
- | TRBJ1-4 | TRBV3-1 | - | CASSHGTLGGELFF | TGTGCCAGCAGCCATGGGACCTTAGGGGGGGAACTGTTTTTT
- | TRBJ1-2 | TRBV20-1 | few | CSARDGGADGYTF | TGCAGTGCTAGAGATGGGGGGGCGGATGGCTACACCTTC
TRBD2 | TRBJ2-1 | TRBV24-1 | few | CATSEVGGDNEQFF | TGTGCCACCAGTGAAGTTGGGGGGGACAATGAGCAGTTCTTC
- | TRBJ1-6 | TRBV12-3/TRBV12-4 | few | CASSGGISYNSPLHF | TGTGCCAGCAGTGGGGGGATATCCTATAATTCACCCCTCCACTTT
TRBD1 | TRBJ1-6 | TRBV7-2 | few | CASSDWDRGLSPLHF | TGTGCCAGCAGCGACTGGGACAGGGGGCTTTCACCCCTCCACTTT
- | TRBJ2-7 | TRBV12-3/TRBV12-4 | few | CASNFNLGEQYF | TGTGCCAGCAATTTTAACCTCGGCGAGCAGTACTTC
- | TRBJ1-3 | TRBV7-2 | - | CASSRRALTGNTIYF | TGTGCCAGCAGCCGCAGGGCGTTAACTGGAAACACCATATATTTT
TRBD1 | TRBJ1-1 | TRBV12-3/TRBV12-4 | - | CASRQDRGNTEAFF | TGTGCCAGCAGACAGGACAGGGGGAACACTGAAGCTTTCTTT
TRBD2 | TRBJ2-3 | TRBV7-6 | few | CASIPSGGAEDTQYF | TGTGCCAGCATTCCTAGCGGGGGGGCCGAAGATACGCAGTATTTT
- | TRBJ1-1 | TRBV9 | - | CASSVVPTNTEAFF | TGTGCCAGCAGCGTAGTCCCGACCAACACTGAAGCTTTCTTT
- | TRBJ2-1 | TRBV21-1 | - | CASSNGQGAWNEQFF | TGTGCCAGCAGCAACGGACAGGGGGCATGGAATGAGCAGTTCTTC
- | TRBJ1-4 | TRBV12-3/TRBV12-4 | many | CASSSSNEKLFF | TGTGCCAGCAGTTCTTCTAATGAAAAACTGTTTTTT
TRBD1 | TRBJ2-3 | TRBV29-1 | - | CSVLQGAGDTQYF | TGCAGCGTTCTACAGGGGGCAGGAGATACGCAGTATTTT
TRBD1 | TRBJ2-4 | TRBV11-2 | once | CASSLEDRWMIGLAKNIQYF | TGTGCCAGCAGCTTAGAGGACAGGTGGATGATAGGGCTAGCCAAAAACATTCAGTACTTC
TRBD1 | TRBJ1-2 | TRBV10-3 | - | CAITPGQGIYGYTF | TGTGCCATCACCCCGGGACAGGGTATCTATGGCTACACCTTC
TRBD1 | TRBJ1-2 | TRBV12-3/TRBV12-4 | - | CASSFGAGQAYGYTF | TGTGCCAGCAGTTTTGGCGCCGGACAGGCTTATGGCTACACCTTC
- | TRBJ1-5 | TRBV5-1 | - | CASSPEGSQPQHF | TGCGCCAGCAGCCCAGAAGGGTCTCAGCCCCAGCATTTT
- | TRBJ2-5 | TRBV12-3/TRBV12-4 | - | CASSVARRETQYF | TGTGCCAGCAGTGTCGCCCGCCGGGAGACCCAGTACTTC
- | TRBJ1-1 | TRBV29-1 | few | CSAEWGNTEAFF | TGCAGCGCGGAGTGGGGGAACACTGAAGCTTTCTTT
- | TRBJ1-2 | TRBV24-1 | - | CATSGLRDDGYTF | TGTGCCACCAGTGGGCTCAGGGACGATGGCTACACCTTC
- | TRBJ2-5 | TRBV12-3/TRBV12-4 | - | CASRPSPLQETQYF | TGTGCCAGCAGACCAAGCCCCCTCCAAGAGACCCAGTACTTC
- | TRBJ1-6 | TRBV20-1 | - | CSASHRENSPLHF | TGCAGTGCTAGCCACAGGGAAAATTCACCCCTCCACTTT
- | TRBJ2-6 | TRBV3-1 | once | CASSQRGLSSGANVLTF | TGTGCCAGCAGCCAAAGGGGTCTAAGCTCTGGGGCCAACGTCCTGACTTTC
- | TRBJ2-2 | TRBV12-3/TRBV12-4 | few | CASSPDGELFF | TGTGCCAGCAGTCCCGACGGGGAGCTGTTTTTT
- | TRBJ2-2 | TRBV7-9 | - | CASSSLYNTGELFF | TGTGCCAGCAGCTCCCTCTACAACACCGGGGAGCTGTTTTTT
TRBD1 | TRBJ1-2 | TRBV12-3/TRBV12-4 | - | CASSSMRTGDYGYTF | TGTGCCAGCAGTTCAATGCGAACAGGGGACTATGGCTACACCTTC
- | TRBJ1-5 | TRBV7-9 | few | CASSLLKKRQLLHSNQPQHF | TGTGCCAGCAGCTTACTCAAAAAAAGACAGCTTCTTCATAGCAATCAGCCCCAGCATTTT
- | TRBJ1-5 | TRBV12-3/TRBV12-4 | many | CASSDKLMGQPQHF | TGTGCCAGCAGTGACAAGTTGATGGGCCAGCCCCAGCATTTT
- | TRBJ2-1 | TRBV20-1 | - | CSARGWESSYNEQFF | TGCAGTGCTAGAGGGTGGGAGAGCTCCTACAATGAGCAGTTCTTC